Below are 9 T cell receptor beta chains sequenced from a single sample in a study of T cells in Graves' hyperthyroidism and ophthalmopathy. TCR beta CDR3 region amplification was performed from RNA transcripts. The TCR CDR3 first-round RT-PCR relied on the HTBI primer set. Via MiXCR, TCRdb re-called the multiplex PCR reads, giving one row per CDR3 protein. The sample contains around 520,000 distinct CDR3 sequences, 12% to 15% of which appear only once. The specimen was blood. Every receptor here comes from a woman aged 40 to 49 with Graves' hyperthyroidism.

This clonotype occurred many times. The chain employs TRBV30 and TRBJ1-4, with a weak D call TRBD1 (5 bases). V lost 4 bases and J lost 5, with 14 bases in between. The CDR3 is 14 residues long. Germline CDR1 GTSNPN, CDR2 SVGIG (reference sequence). This CDR3 reads CAWNRGTVNEKLFF. CDR3 bases: TGTGCCTGGAACAGAGGGACGGTCAATGAAAAACTGTTTTTT.

Ten or more counts support this clonotype. The chain carries TRBV5-5 and TRBJ1-1; D ambiguous. The germline V and J ends were trimmed by 0 bases and 1 base, with 7 bases remaining between them. Germline CDR1 SGHKS, CDR2 YYEKEE (reference sequence). This CDR3 is built from 14 residues. In DNA form, the CDR3 reads TGTGCCAGCAGCTTGGTAGGACCGAACACTGAAGCTTTCTTT. Its protein product is CASSLVGPNTEAFF.

The table lists this clonotype with a few counts. The V gene is TRBV18, the J gene TRBJ1-2; tentative D call: TRBD1 (5 bases). V lost 0 bases, J lost 5 bases, and 13 bases lay in between. The germline V gene encodes CDR1 KGHSH and CDR2 LQKENI. The CDR3 has 15 amino acids. The CDR3 protein is CASSPPSTGRYGYTF. As DNA, the CDR3 is TGTGCCAGCTCACCACCATCCACAGGCAGATATGGCTACACCTTC.

This sequence joins TRBV2 and TRBJ2-4; 12 positions agree with TRBD1. The V and J ends lost 7 bases and 5 bases, in that order; junction bases with no gene match: 6. CDR1 and CDR2 (germline): SNHLY, FYNNEI. The CDR3 contains 15 residues. This CDR3 is CASKGTGGVENIQYF. The CDR3 bases are TGTGCCAGCAAAGGGACAGGGGGCGTCGAAAACATTCAGTACTTC.

The chain links TRBV12-3 or TRBV12-4 to TRBJ2-2; 16 nucleotides match TRBD2. V shed 6 bases, J shed 6 bases, and the junction held 4 bases outside the gene matches. The CDR3 loop spans 16 amino acids. The CDR3: CASSRGTSGGAGELFF. As DNA, the CDR3 is TGTGCCAGCAGCCGGGGGACTAGCGGGGGGGCCGGGGAGCTGTTTTTT.

At least ten counts were recorded for this clonotype. The V gene is TRBV2, the J gene TRBJ2-3; D is tentatively TRBD1 or TRBD2 (5 bases each). Trimming stripped 6 bases from V and 0 bases from J, with 13 bases between. Germline V CDR1 and CDR2: SNHLY, FYNNEI. The CDR3 contains 15 residues. The DNA for the CDR3 is TGTGCCAGCAGAGCCGGGACGGGAAGCACAGATACGCAGTATTTT. Amino acid sequence: CASRAGTGSTDTQYF.

This clonotype appeared many times. The V gene is TRBV2, the J gene TRBJ2-7; D uncertain. Between the trimmed V and J ends, which lost 4 bases and 3 bases, there was a span of 7 bases. The CDR3 contains 12 residues. Germline-derived CDR1 and CDR2 are SNHLY and FYNNEI. CDR3: CASSGAYYEQYF. CDR3 DNA sequence: TGTGCCAGCAGTGGAGCCTACTACGAGCAGTACTTC. Full variable domain (rest looked up from reference TRBV2 and TRBJ2-7): EPEVTQTPSHQVTQMGQEVILRCVPISNHLYFYWYRQILGQKVEFLVSFYNNEISEKSEIFDDQFSVERPDGSNFTLKIRSTKLEDSAMYFCASSGAYYEQYFGPGTRLTVT.

The chain carries TRBV19 and TRBJ2-3; TRBD2 matches 8 bases. The CDR3 has 16 residues. V shed 5 bases, J shed 3 bases, and the junction held 10 bases outside the gene matches. CDR1 LNHDA and CDR2 SQIVND come from the germline V gene (reference sequence). This CDR3 reads CASSFREGGKTDTQYF. The CDR3 DNA reads TGTGCCAGTAGTTTTCGGGAGGGGGGCAAAACAGATACGCAGTATTTT.

V and J are TRBV9 and TRBJ2-1; TRBD1 matches at 9 bases. Germline lookup yields CDR1 SGDLS and CDR2 YYNGEE. The CDR3 spans 12 residues. J was trimmed by 13 bases and V by 4 bases; bases with no gene match: 6. CDR3 bases: TGTGCCAGCAGCCCAGGGACAGGGCCTCAGTTCTTC. The encoded protein is CASSPGTGPQFF.